Below, 2 T cell receptor beta chains from the same sample are listed, as sequenced in a study of shared clonotypes between healthy human individuals. Using immunoSEQ multiplex PCR, the repertoire was profiled, and TCRdb retains in-frame clones only, with some absent. The sample includes about 2,500,000 clones, 85% to 95% seen only once; the top ten take under 0.15%. The sequencing sample was made of naive CD4+ T cells sorted from blood. The sample's subset: CD45RA+ positively selected. These receptors were collected from a man in his late teens or twenties in good health.

With respect to this clone: Within the sample, other DNA sequences also encode this same CDR3. The V call is TRBV28, the J call TRBJ2-2; 7 nucleotides agree with TRBD1. The CDR3 is made up of 14 amino acids. The J segment lost 3 bases and the V segment lost 4 bases, leaving 2 bases of the junction unmatched. Germline CDR1 reads MDHEN; CDR2 reads SYDVKM. CDR3 nucleotide sequence: TGTGCCAGCAGTTCCACAGGGGACACCGGGGAGCTGTTTTTT. Translation: CASSSTGDTGELFF.

The chain has TRBV15 and TRBJ2-1; no clear D gene. The V end lost 0 bases, the J end lost 5 bases, and 2 bases lay between the germline ends. The CDR3 is 12 amino acids. The germline V gene encodes CDR1 LNHNV and CDR2 YYDKDF (reference sequence). DNA of the CDR3: TGTGCCACCAGCAGAGAAAACAATGAGCAGTTCTTC. It codes for CATSRENNEQFF.